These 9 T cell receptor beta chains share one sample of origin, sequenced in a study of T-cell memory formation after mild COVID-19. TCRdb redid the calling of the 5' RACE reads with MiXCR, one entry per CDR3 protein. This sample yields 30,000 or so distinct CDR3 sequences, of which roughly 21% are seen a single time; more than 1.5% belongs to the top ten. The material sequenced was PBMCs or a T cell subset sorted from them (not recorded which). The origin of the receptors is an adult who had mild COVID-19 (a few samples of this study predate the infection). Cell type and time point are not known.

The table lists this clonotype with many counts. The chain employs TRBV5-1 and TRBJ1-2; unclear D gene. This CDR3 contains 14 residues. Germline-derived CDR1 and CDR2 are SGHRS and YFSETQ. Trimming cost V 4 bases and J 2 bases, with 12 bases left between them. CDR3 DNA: TGCGCCAGCAGCCTATCAGCCTCCAACTATGGCTACACCTTC. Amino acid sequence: CASSLSASNYGYTF. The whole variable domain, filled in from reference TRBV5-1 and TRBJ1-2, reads KAGVTQTPRYLIKTRGQQVTLSCSPISGHRSVSWYQQTPGQGLQFLFEYFSETQRNKGNFPGRFSGRQFSNSRSEMNVSTLELGDSALYLCASSLSASNYGYTFGSGTRLTVV.

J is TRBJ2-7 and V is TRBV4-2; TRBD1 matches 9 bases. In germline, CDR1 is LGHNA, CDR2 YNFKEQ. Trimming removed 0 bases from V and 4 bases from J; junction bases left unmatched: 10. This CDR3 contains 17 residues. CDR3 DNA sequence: TGTGCCAGCAGCCAAGAGGACACCGGGACAGGGAGGTACGAGCAGTACTTC. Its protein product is CASSQEDTGTGRYEQYF.

The CDR3 nucleotides are TGCAGTGCTAGAGCTCAGCCTCAAGAGACCCAGTACTTC. Amino acids: CSARAQPQETQYF. This chain uses TRBV20-1 with TRBJ2-5, with D unresolved. Germline values: CDR1 DFQATT, CDR2 SNEGSKA (reference sequence). The length of the CDR3 is 13 residues. V lost 1 base, J lost 2 bases, and 8 bases lay in between.

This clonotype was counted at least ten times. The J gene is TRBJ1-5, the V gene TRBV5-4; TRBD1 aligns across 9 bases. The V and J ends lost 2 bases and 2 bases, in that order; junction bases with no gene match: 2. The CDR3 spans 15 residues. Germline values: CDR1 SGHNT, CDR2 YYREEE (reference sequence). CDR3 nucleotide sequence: TGTGCCAGCAGCTTCACAGGGGGCGGCAATCAGCCCCAGCATTTT. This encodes CASSFTGGGNQPQHF.

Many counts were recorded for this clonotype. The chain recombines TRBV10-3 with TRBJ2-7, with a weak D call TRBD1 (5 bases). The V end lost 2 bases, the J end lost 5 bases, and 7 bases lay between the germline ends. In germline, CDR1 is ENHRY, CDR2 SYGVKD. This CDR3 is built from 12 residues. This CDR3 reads CAISERGHEQYF. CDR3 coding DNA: TGTGCCATCAGTGAGAGGGGCCACGAGCAGTACTTC.

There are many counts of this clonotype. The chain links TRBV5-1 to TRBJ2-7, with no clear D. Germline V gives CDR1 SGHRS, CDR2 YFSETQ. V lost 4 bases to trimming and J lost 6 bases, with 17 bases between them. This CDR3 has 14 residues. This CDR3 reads CASSASSSSGEQYF. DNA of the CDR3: TGCGCCAGCAGCGCCTCGAGTTCTTCCGGCGAGCAGTACTTC. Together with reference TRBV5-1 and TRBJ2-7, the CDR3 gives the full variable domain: KAGVTQTPRYLIKTRGQQVTLSCSPISGHRSVSWYQQTPGQGLQFLFEYFSETQRNKGNFPGRFSGRQFSNSRSEMNVSTLELGDSALYLCASSASSSSGEQYFGPGTRLTVT.

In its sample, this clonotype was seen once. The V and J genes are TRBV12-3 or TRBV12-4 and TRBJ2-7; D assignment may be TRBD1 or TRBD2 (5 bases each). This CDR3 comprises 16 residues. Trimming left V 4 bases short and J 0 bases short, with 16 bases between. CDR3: CASSYYRDPSSYEQYF. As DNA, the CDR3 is TGTGCCAGCAGTTATTACCGGGACCCGAGCTCCTACGAGCAGTACTTC.

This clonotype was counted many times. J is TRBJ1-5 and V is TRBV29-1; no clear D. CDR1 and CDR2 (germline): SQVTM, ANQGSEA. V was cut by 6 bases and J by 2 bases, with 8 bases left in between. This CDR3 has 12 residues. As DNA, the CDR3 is TGCAGCGTCTCCGCCGGCAATCAGCCCCAGCATTTT. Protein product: CSVSAGNQPQHF.

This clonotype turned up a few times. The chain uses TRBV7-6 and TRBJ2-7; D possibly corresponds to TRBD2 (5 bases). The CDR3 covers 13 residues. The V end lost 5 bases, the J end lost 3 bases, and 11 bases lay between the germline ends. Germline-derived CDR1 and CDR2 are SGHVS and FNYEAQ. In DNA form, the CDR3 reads TGTGCCAGCAGCCCCCCGGGAAACTACGAGCAGTACTTC. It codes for CASSPPGNYEQYF.